These 14 T cell receptor beta chains were sequenced from one sample in a study of blood T cell repertoires in COVID-19. TCRdb keeps only in-frame clones here, not all; method: immunoSEQ multiplex PCR. The sample holds about 110,000 clones, around 86% seen once. Sequencing used peripheral blood. The receptors were sampled from a man in his forties with acute or convalescent COVID-19.

V and J are TRBV11-2 and TRBJ1-2, with 7 positions matching TRBD1. This CDR3 region has 14 residues. Trimming took 5 bases from V and 4 from J; bases not matched to a gene: 7. Germline values: CDR1 SGHAT, CDR2 FQNNGV. The DNA of the CDR3 is TGTGCCAGCAGCACGGACAGGACCTCCTATGGCTACACCTTC. This translates into CASSTDRTSYGYTF. Together with reference TRBV11-2 and TRBJ1-2, the CDR3 gives the full variable domain: EAGVAQSPRYKIIEKRQSVAFWCNPISGHATLYWYQQILGQGPKLLIQFQNNGVVDDSQLPKDRFSAERLKGVDSTLKIQPAKLEDSAVYLCASSTDRTSYGYTFGSGTRLTVV.

The chain carries TRBV4-2 and TRBJ1-1, with D possibly matching TRBD1 (6 bases). The germline CDR1 and CDR2 sequences are LGHNA and YNFKEQ. The CDR3 length is 17 residues. Trimming removed 6 bases from V and 0 bases from J, with 20 bases in between. The CDR3 loop is CASRARANRDVNTEAFF. The DNA of the CDR3 is TGTGCCAGCAGGGCGAGGGCGAACAGGGACGTGAACACTGAAGCTTTCTTT.

The chain carries TRBV30 and TRBJ2-7; D is uncertain. Germline V gene sequence: CDR1 GTSNPN, CDR2 SVGIG (reference sequence). V gave up 2 bases and J gave up 6 bases, with 11 bases separating them. This CDR3 comprises 12 residues. The CDR3: CAWSTAGFEQYF. In DNA form, the CDR3 reads TGTGCCTGGAGTACCGCCGGTTTCGAGCAGTACTTC.

This chain connects TRBV18 to TRBJ1-3; D remains unclear. With 3 bases removed from V and 0 bases from J, the gap between germline ends came to 6 bases. Germline CDR1 KGHSH, CDR2 LQKENI. The CDR3 length is 14 residues. CDR3 sequence reads: CASSPASSGNTIYF. The DNA of the CDR3 is TGTGCCAGCTCACCGGCAAGCTCTGGAAACACCATATATTTT.

This clone was seen just once. The V gene is TRBV6-5, the J gene TRBJ1-6; D call uncertain. In germline, CDR1 is MNHEY, CDR2 SVGAGI. V lost 7 bases, J lost 3 bases, and 4 bases lay in between. This CDR3 comprises 12 residues. CDR3 sequence reads: CASTGYNSPLHF. The CDR3 DNA reads TGTGCCAGCACAGGCTATAATTCACCCCTCCACTTT.

This chain connects TRBV9 to TRBJ1-6, with 9 bases fitting TRBD1. Looked up from germline, CDR1 is SGDLS and CDR2 is YYNGEE. The CDR3 length is 13 residues. The V gene end was trimmed by 10 bases and the J gene end by 8 bases; junction bases not matched to a gene: 7. The CDR3 bases are TGTGCCTCACGACAGGGGGGCGATTCACCCCTCCACTTT. It encodes CASRQGGDSPLHF.

The chain couples TRBV29-1 to TRBJ1-1; D remains ambiguous. Trimming cost V 1 base and J 1 base, with 4 bases left between them. The germline gives CDR1 SQVTM, CDR2 ANQGSEA. The CDR3 length is 12 residues. As DNA, the CDR3 is TGCAGCGTTGAAGGGAGGAACACTGAAGCTTTCTTT. Residues: CSVEGRNTEAFF.

The J gene is TRBJ1-4, the V gene TRBV5-5; D might be TRBD1 (5 bases). Per the germline V gene, CDR1 is SGHKS and CDR2 is YYEKEE (reference sequence). The V end was cut by 3 bases, the J end by 0 bases, with 9 bases between. This CDR3 is 15 amino acids long. In nucleotides, the CDR3 is TGTGCCAGCAGCTACCCAGGGCCAACTAATGAAAAACTGTTTTTT. Its protein is CASSYPGPTNEKLFF.

The table lists this clone with a few counts. The gene calls are TRBV9 and TRBJ1-6, with 7 bases matching TRBD1. Trimming cost V 3 bases and J 4 bases; bases outside gene matches: 4. The CDR3 runs to 15 residues. Germline CDR1 and CDR2: SGDLS and YYNGEE. The CDR3 loop reads CASSGGQRYNSPLHF. The CDR3 nucleotides are TGTGCCAGCAGCGGGGGACAGCGTTATAATTCACCCCTCCACTTT.

This clone was observed at least ten times. The chain has TRBV18 and TRBJ1-1; D unclear. Trimming shortened V by 5 bases and J by 5 bases, and 9 bases separated the two germline ends. CDR3 length equals 12 residues. CDR1 and CDR2 (germline): KGHSH, LQKENI. The chain's CDR3 is CASSKGGTEAFF. For the CDR3, the DNA is TGTGCCAGCTCAAAGGGAGGAACTGAAGCTTTCTTT.

This chain connects TRBV27 to TRBJ2-1, with 7 bases identical to TRBD2. Germline loops: CDR1 MNHEY, CDR2 SMNVEV (reference sequence). Germline trimming cut 5 bases from V and 5 bases from J; bases unmatched to any gene: 6. CDR3 length: 14 residues. CDR3 region: CASSPSGTNNEQFF. The CDR3 DNA reads as TGTGCCAGCAGTCCCAGCGGGACTAACAATGAGCAGTTCTTC.

The chain employs TRBV11-3 and TRBJ2-5; tentatively, D is TRBD2 (5 bases). V lost 4 bases and J 5 bases, leaving 17 bases between the germline ends. The germline V gene has CDR1 SGHNT and CDR2 YENEEA. This CDR3 comprises 15 residues. The chain's CDR3 is CASSSGFEEGETQYF. DNA of the CDR3: TGTGCCAGCAGCTCGGGATTCGAGGAAGGGGAGACCCAGTACTTC. The full variable domain, in which reference TRBV11-3 and TRBJ2-5 provide the parts outside the CDR3, is EAGVVQSPRYKIIEKKQPVAFWCNPISGHNTLYWYLQNLGQGPELLIRYENEEAVDDSQLPKDRFSAERLKGVDSTLKIQPAELGDSAVYLCASSSGFEEGETQYFGPGTRLLVL.

The chain combines TRBV19 with TRBJ2-1, with a weak D call TRBD2 (7 bases). Trimming removed 7 bases from V and 7 bases from J, with 20 bases in between. CDR1 is LNHDA and CDR2 is SQIVND in the germline V gene (reference sequence). The CDR3 contains 15 residues. The CDR3 is CASTQEGLGGNEQFF. The CDR3 bases are TGTGCCAGTACCCAGGAAGGACTAGGGGGGAATGAGCAGTTCTTC.

In DNA form, the CDR3 reads TGTGCCAGCAGTGAATCGAAGACACCAAACAATGAGCAGTTCTTC. This gives the protein CASSESKTPNNEQFF. The chain carries TRBV6-1 and TRBJ2-1, with D uncertain. CDR3 length equals 15 residues. CDR1 and CDR2 from the germline V gene are MNHNS and SASEGT. Trimming removed 2 bases at V and 5 bases at J, with 13 bases between.